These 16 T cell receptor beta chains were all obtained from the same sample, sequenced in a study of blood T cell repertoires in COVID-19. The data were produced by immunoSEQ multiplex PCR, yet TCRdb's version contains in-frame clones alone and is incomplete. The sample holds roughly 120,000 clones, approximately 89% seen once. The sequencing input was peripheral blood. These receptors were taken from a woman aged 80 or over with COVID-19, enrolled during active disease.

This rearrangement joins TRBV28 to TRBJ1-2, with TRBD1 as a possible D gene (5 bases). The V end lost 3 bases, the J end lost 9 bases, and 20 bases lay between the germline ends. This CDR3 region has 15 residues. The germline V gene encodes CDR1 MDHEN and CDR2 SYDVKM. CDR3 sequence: CASSLGLVTVSSYTF. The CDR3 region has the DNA TGTGCCAGCAGTTTGGGCCTTGTGACAGTATCTAGCTACACCTTC.

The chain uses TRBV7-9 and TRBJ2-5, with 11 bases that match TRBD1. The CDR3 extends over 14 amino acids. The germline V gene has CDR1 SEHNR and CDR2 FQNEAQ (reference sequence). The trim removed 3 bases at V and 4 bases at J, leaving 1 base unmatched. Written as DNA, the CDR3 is TGTGCCAGCAGCTTCGGGACAGGGGGAGAGACCCAGTACTTC. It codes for CASSFGTGGETQYF. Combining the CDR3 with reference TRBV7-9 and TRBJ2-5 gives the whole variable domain DTGVSQNPRHKITKRGQNVTFRCDPISEHNRLYWYRQTLGQGPEFLTYFQNEAQLEKSRLLSDRFSAERPKGSFSTLEIQRTEQGDSAMYLCASSFGTGGETQYFGPGTRLLVL.

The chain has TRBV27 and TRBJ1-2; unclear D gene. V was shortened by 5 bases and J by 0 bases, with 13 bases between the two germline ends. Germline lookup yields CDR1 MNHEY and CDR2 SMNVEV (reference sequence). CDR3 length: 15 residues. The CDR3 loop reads CASSAQPGSNYGYTF. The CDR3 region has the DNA TGTGCCAGCAGTGCCCAGCCGGGATCTAACTATGGCTACACCTTC.

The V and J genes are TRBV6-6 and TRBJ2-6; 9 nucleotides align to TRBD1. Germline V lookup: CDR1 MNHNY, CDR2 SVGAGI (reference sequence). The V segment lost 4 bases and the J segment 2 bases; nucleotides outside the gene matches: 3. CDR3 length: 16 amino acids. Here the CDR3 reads CASSSTGGAGANVLTF. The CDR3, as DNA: TGTGCCAGCAGTTCTACAGGGGGCGCTGGGGCCAACGTCCTGACTTTC.

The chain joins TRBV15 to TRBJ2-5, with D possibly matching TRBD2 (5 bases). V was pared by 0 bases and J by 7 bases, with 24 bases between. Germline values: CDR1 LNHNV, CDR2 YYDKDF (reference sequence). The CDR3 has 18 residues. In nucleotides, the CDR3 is TGTGCCACCAGCAGAGATTTCGGGCCAGTAGGGAGTCTCGGGACCCAGTACTTC. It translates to CATSRDFGPVGSLGTQYF.

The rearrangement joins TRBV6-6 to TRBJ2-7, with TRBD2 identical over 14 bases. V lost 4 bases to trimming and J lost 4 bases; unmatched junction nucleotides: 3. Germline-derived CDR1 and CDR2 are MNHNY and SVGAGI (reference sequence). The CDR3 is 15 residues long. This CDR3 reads CASSLGLAGVYEQYF. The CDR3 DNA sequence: TGTGCCAGCAGTTTGGGACTAGCGGGAGTTTACGAGCAGTACTTC.

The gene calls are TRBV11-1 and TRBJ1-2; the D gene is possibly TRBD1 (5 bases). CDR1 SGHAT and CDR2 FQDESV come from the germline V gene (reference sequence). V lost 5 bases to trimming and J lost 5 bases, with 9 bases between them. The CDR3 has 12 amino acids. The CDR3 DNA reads TGTGCCAGCAGCGCGGAGGGGTATGGCTACACCTTC. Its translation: CASSAEGYGYTF.

In nucleotides, the CDR3 is TGTGCCAGCAGGGCGCAGGTGGCTAATGAAAAACTGTTTTTT. Translating gives CASRAQVANEKLFF. This chain links TRBV2 with TRBJ1-4; D gene unclear. The V gene's germline CDR1 is SNHLY and CDR2 FYNNEI. Trimming removed 6 bases at V and 3 bases at J, with 11 bases between. The CDR3 runs to 14 residues.

As DNA, the CDR3 is TGCGCCAGCAGCTTTAGCGGGTTCTACGAGCAGTACTTC. Translation: CASSFSGFYEQYF. V and J are TRBV5-1 and TRBJ2-7; 7 bases fit TRBD2. Germline loops: CDR1 SGHRS, CDR2 YFSETQ. V was pared by 2 bases and J by 3 bases, with 2 bases of the junction left unmatched. The CDR3 is 13 amino acids. Full variable domain (missing parts from reference TRBV5-1 and TRBJ2-7): KAGVTQTPRYLIKTRGQQVTLSCSPISGHRSVSWYQQTPGQGLQFLFEYFSETQRNKGNFPGRFSGRQFSNSRSEMNVSTLELGDSALYLCASSFSGFYEQYFGPGTRLTVT.

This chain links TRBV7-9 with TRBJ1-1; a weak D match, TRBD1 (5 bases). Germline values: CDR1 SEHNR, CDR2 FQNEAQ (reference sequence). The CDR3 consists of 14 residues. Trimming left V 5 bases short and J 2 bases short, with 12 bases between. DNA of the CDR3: TGTGCCAGCAGCCCGACAGTTATAAACACTGAAGCTTTCTTT. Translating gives CASSPTVINTEAFF.

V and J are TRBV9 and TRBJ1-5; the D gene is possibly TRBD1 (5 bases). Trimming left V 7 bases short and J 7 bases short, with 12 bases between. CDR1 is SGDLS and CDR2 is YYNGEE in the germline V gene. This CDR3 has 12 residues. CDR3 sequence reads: CASGRGGQPQHF. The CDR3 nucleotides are TGTGCCAGCGGAAGGGGTGGGCAGCCCCAGCATTTT.

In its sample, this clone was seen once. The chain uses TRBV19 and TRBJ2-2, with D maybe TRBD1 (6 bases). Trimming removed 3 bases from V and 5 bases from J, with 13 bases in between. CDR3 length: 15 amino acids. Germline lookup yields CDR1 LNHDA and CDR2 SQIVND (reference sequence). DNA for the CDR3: TGTGCCAGTAGTATGACGACAGGCGGGACCGGGGAGCTGTTTTTT. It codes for CASSMTTGGTGELFF.

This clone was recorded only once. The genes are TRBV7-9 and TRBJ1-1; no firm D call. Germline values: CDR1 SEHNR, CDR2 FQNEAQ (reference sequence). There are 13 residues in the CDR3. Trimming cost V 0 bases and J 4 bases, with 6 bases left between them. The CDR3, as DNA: TGTGCCAGCAGCTTAGCTGGGCCCACTGAAGCTTTCTTT. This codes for CASSLAGPTEAFF. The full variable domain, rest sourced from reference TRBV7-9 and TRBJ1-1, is DTGVSQNPRHKITKRGQNVTFRCDPISEHNRLYWYRQTLGQGPEFLTYFQNEAQLEKSRLLSDRFSAERPKGSFSTLEIQRTEQGDSAMYLCASSLAGPTEAFFGQGTRLTVV.

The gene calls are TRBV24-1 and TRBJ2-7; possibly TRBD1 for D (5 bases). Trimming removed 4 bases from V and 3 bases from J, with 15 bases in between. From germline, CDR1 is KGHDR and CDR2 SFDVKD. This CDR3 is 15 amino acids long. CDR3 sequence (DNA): TGTGCCACCAGTGACTCCAAGGGGCTCGTCTACGAGCAGTACTTC. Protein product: CATSDSKGLVYEQYF.

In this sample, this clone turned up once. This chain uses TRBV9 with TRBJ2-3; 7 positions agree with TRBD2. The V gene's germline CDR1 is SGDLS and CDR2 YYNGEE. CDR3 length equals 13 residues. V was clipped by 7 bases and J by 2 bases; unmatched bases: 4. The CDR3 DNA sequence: TGTGCCAGCGGGGGGAGGGCCACAGATACGCAGTATTTT. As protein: CASGGRATDTQYF.

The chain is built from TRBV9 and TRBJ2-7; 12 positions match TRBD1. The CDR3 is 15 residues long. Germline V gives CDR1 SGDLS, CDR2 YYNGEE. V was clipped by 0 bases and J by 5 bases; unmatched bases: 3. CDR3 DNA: TGTGCCAGCAGCGTAGGGGGGACAGGGGGCAACGAGCAGTACTTC. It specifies CASSVGGTGGNEQYF. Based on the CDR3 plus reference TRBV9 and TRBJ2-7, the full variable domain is DSGVTQTPKHLITATGQRVTLRCSPRSGDLSVYWYQQSLDQGLQFLIQYYNGEERAKGNILERFSAQQFPDLHSELNLSSLELGDSALYFCASSVGGTGGNEQYFGPGTRLTVT.